This T cell receptor beta chain was sequenced in a study of T cell responses to AZD1222 COVID-19 vaccine. Turning to the study itself: It was second doses at about 4 or about 12 weeks that were pooled. Study-level points and caveats: Spike-specific TCR breadth and depth grew following two AZD1222 doses. Most donors were white British, females outnumbered males, and clonal diversity was possibly underestimated.

J was trimmed by 2 bases and V by 6 bases; bases with no gene match: 7. The CDR3 sequence is 15 residues long. The germline CDR1 and CDR2 sequences are SEHNR and FQNEAQ (reference sequence). Comment on this clone: Its antigen is undetermined.

TCRdb's copy holds only in-frame clones and misses some; the assay was immunoSEQ multiplex PCR. The table lists around 140,000 clones, around 91% of them singletons, with roughly 1.7% in the top ten. The input for sequencing was peripheral blood, taken on day 0 of AZD1222 vaccination. This rearrangement joins TRBV7-9 to TRBJ1-5; 7 bases align to TRBD1. This receptor was identified in an adult in good health. For the CDR3, the DNA is TGTGCCAGCAGTTCCGGGGACAGTCGCAATCAGCCCCAGCATTTT. Translation gives CASSSGDSRNQPQHF.